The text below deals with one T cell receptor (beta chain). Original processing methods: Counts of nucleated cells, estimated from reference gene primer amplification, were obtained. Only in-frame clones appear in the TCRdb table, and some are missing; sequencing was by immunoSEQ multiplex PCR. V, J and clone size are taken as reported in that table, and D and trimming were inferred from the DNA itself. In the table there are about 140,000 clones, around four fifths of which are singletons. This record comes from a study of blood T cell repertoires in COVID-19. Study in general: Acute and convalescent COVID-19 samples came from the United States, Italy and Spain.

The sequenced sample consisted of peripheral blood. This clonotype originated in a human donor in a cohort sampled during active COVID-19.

The CDR3 DNA follows: TGTGCCAGCAGCCAATCTCAGGGGGGACCTAATGAAAAACTGTTTTTT. The encoded protein is CASSQSQGGPNEKLFF. This chain joins TRBV4-2 and TRBJ1-4; 7 bases align to TRBD1. The CDR3 covers 16 residues. The V segment lost 2 bases and the J segment 3 bases; nucleotides outside the gene matches: 6. Per germline, CDR1 LGHNA and CDR2 YNFKEQ.